The clone carrying this TCR beta chain appeared many times. Its antigen is currently unknown. 5'-RACE, quantitative and with molecular barcodes, yielded the TCR beta libraries. TCRdb re-derived calls from the 5' RACE reads in MiXCR, one entry per CDR3 protein. The sample has about 25,000 distinct CDR3 sequences; 2.5% to 3% are singletons. This sample was taken from a study of CD8 T cells in ankylosing spondylitis. Notes on the study in general: Disease-linked clones were CD8+ and relatively rare in peripheral blood. Ankylosing spondylitis blood seemed to carry a telltale TCR beta motif made of eight or nine highly homologous variants.

The CDR3 loop spans 16 amino acids. Germline CDR1 and CDR2: SGDLS and YYNGEE. V shed 1 base, J shed 0 bases, and the junction held 0 bases outside the gene matches. The chain recombines TRBV9 with TRBJ2-2; 10 nucleotides agree with TRBD2. Sequencing was carried out using blood, either unsorted or a sorted T cell fraction (not recorded which). This clonotype was sampled from a female donor with ankylosing spondylitis or in good health (not recorded which). This CDR3 reads CASSVLAGANTGELFF. As DNA, the CDR3 is TGTGCCAGCAGCGTACTAGCGGGGGCGAACACCGGGGAGCTGTTTTTT.